Listed below are T cell receptor beta chains from one sample, sequenced in a study of cytomegalovirus exposure and HLA in healthy donors. The data were produced by immunoSEQ multiplex PCR, yet TCRdb's version contains in-frame clones alone and is incomplete. The table includes about 130,000 clones, over 60% detected once. The sample consisted of PBMCs. Every receptor here comes from a human donor in good health. Each CDR3 is given with its conserved first and last residue. Fields, in order: J gene, V gene, clone size, D gene, CDR3 protein, CDR3 DNA. The D gene is left open where the match is weak. Some rows mark clone size as missing; the rest say once, few, many or name a class of expanded clone.

J: TRBJ1-5
V: TRBV18
size: -
D: TRBD1
CDR3: CASSLTGGGTYSNQPQHF
DNA: TGTGCCAGCTCACTGACAGGGGGCGGAACTTATAGCAATCAGCCCCAGCATTTT

J: TRBJ2-3
V: TRBV7-3
size: -
D: TRBD2
CDR3: CASTVRGEPTDTQYF
DNA: TGTGCCAGTACCGTGCGGGGGGAGCCCACAGATACGCAGTATTTT

J: TRBJ1-6
V: TRBV4-2
size: -
D: -
CDR3: CASSQATGMVDSPLHF
DNA: TGTGCCAGCAGCCAAGCCACAGGGATGGTGGATTCACCCCTCCACTTT

J: TRBJ2-7
V: TRBV2
size: once
D: -
CDR3: CASGEDLGSYEQYF
DNA: TGTGCCAGCGGGGAGGATCTGGGCTCCTACGAGCAGTACTTC

J: TRBJ2-3
V: TRBV6-5
size: -
D: TRBD1
CDR3: CASSYTRGNTQYF
DNA: TGTGCCAGCAGTTACACCAGGGGGAATACGCAGTATTTT

J: TRBJ2-3
V: TRBV5-1
size: -
D: TRBD2
CDR3: CASSSIAGGTDTQYF
DNA: TGCGCCAGCAGCTCAATAGCGGGGGGCACAGATACGCAGTATTTT

J: TRBJ2-7
V: TRBV5-1
size: -
D: -
CDR3: CASGILGIDEQYF
DNA: TGCGCCAGCGGCATTCTAGGTATAGACGAGCAGTACTTC

J: TRBJ1-2
V: TRBV4-2
size: -
D: -
CDR3: CASSQSSSNTNYGYTF
DNA: TGTGCCAGCAGCCAATCGTCCTCCAACACCAACTATGGCTACACCTTC

J: TRBJ1-6
V: TRBV5-6
size: -
D: -
CDR3: CASSLGIGYGSSYNSPLHF
DNA: TGCGCCAGCAGCTTGGGCATTGGGTATGGGAGCTCCTATAATTCACCCCTCCACTTT

J: TRBJ2-6
V: TRBV2
size: few
D: TRBD1
CDR3: CARNRDRGSGANVLTF
DNA: TGTGCCAGAAACCGGGACAGGGGCTCTGGGGCCAACGTCCTGACTTTC

J: TRBJ1-1
V: TRBV7-9
size: -
D: -
CDR3: CASSLWMGTTRNTEAFF
DNA: TGTGCCAGCAGCTTATGGATGGGGACAACTAGGAACACTGAAGCTTTCTTT

J: TRBJ1-1
V: TRBV5-1
size: -
D: TRBD1
CDR3: CASSQGQGDTEAFF
DNA: TGCGCCAGCAGCCAAGGACAGGGGGACACTGAAGCTTTCTTT

J: TRBJ2-3
V: TRBV5-1
size: -
D: -
CDR3: CASSLAPSPADTQYF
DNA: TGCGCCAGCAGCTTGGCCCCTTCCCCCGCAGATACGCAGTATTTT

J: TRBJ2-2
V: TRBV5-4
size: -
D: -
CDR3: CASSLDIMGGATGELFF
DNA: TGTGCCAGCAGCTTGGACATTATGGGTGGGGCCACCGGGGAGCTGTTTTTT

J: TRBJ2-1
V: TRBV4-2
size: -
D: -
CDR3: CASSLSGGREEQFF
DNA: TGTGCCAGCAGCCTGTCCGGGGGGCGGGAGGAGCAGTTCTTC

J: TRBJ2-3
V: TRBV10-1
size: -
D: TRBD2
CDR3: CASEQTSGRKRHTDTQYF
DNA: TGCGCCAGCGAACAAACTAGCGGGAGGAAAAGACACACAGATACGCAGTATTTT

J: TRBJ1-6
V: TRBV6-1
size: -
D: TRBD1
CDR3: CASIYRGSNSPLHF
DNA: TGTGCCAGCATTTACAGGGGTAGTAATTCACCCCTCCACTTT

J: TRBJ1-1
V: TRBV9
size: -
D: TRBD1
CDR3: CASSLSGGANTEAFF
DNA: TGTGCCAGCAGCCTCTCAGGGGGCGCGAACACTGAAGCTTTCTTT

J: TRBJ1-1
V: TRBV10-3
size: few
D: TRBD1
CDR3: CATKGDSGVNTEAFF
DNA: TGTGCCACCAAGGGGGACAGTGGCGTGAACACTGAAGCTTTCTTT

J: TRBJ2-2
V: TRBV6-4
size: -
D: -
CDR3: CAQAGPQRTGELFF
DNA: TGTGCCCAGGCGGGCCCCCAACGCACCGGGGAGCTGTTTTTT

J: TRBJ1-1
V: TRBV10-3
size: -
D: TRBD1
CDR3: CAISPTGTEAFF
DNA: TGTGCCATCAGTCCGACAGGGACTGAAGCTTTCTTT

J: TRBJ1-2
V: TRBV5-4
size: -
D: -
CDR3: CASSLDRADGYTF
DNA: TGTGCCAGCAGCTTGGACAGGGCCGATGGCTACACCTTC

J: TRBJ2-1
V: TRBV7-6
size: -
D: -
CDR3: CASSSISGNNEQFF
DNA: TGTGCCAGCAGCTCAATCTCGGGGAACAATGAGCAGTTCTTC

J: TRBJ2-7
V: TRBV19
size: -
D: -
CDR3: CASSAGASYEQYF
DNA: TGTGCCAGTAGTGCGGGGGCCTCCTACGAGCAGTACTTC

J: TRBJ1-5
V: TRBV25-1
size: -
D: -
CDR3: CASSSGGGNQPQHF
DNA: TGTGCCAGCAGTTCCGGGGGGGGCAATCAGCCCCAGCATTTT

J: TRBJ2-2
V: TRBV29-1
size: once
D: TRBD1
CDR3: CSVRQGAGELFF
DNA: TGCAGCGTACGACAGGGGGCCGGGGAGCTGTTTTTT

J: TRBJ2-7
V: TRBV10-3
size: few
D: -
CDR3: CAISDTAGVGYEQYF
DNA: TGTGCCATCAGTGACACGGCAGGGGTGGGCTACGAGCAGTACTTC

J: TRBJ2-2
V: TRBV7-3
size: -
D: TRBD1
CDR3: CASSSGQGAVTGELFF
DNA: TGTGCCAGCAGCTCAGGACAGGGGGCGGTCACCGGGGAGCTGTTTTTT

J: TRBJ2-3
V: TRBV6-5
size: few
D: -
CDR3: CASSRSDTQYF
DNA: TGTGCCAGCAGTCGTTCCGATACGCAGTATTTT

J: TRBJ2-5
V: TRBV30
size: -
D: TRBD1
CDR3: CAWTKLTGGGLETQYF
DNA: TGTGCCTGGACCAAATTGACAGGGGGCGGACTGGAGACCCAGTACTTC

J: TRBJ1-6
V: TRBV7-8
size: -
D: -
CDR3: CASSLAGGGWTLHF
DNA: TGTGCCAGCAGCTTAGCAGGGGGGGGATGGACCCTCCACTTT

J: TRBJ1-1
V: TRBV5-1
size: -
D: TRBD1
CDR3: CASSLRQGNTEAFF
DNA: TGCGCCAGCAGCTTGAGACAGGGTAACACTGAAGCTTTCTTT

J: TRBJ2-7
V: TRBV28
size: -
D: -
CDR3: CAKARAGVIDEQYF
DNA: TGTGCTAAAGCACGGGCAGGGGTCATCGACGAGCAGTACTTC

J: TRBJ1-2
V: TRBV5-1
size: -
D: TRBD1
CDR3: CASSLVIGQDHGYTF
DNA: TGCGCCAGCAGCTTGGTGATAGGACAGGACCATGGCTACACCTTC

J: TRBJ1-1
V: TRBV9
size: -
D: -
CDR3: CASSVAGSAVAAFF
DNA: TGTGCCAGCAGCGTAGCAGGGTCGGCCGTTGCGGCTTTCTTT

J: TRBJ2-2
V: TRBV5-1
size: few
D: -
CDR3: CASSFTQGSGELFF
DNA: TGCGCCAGCAGCTTTACCCAGGGGTCCGGGGAGCTGTTTTTT

J: TRBJ2-2
V: TRBV28
size: -
D: TRBD1
CDR3: CASSPGGQGARELFF
DNA: TGTGCCAGCTCCCCAGGGGGGCAGGGGGCCCGGGAGCTGTTTTTT

J: TRBJ1-5
V: TRBV7-9
size: -
D: TRBD1
CDR3: CASSSTGDQPQHF
DNA: TGTGCCAGCAGCTCTACAGGGGATCAGCCCCAGCATTTT

J: TRBJ2-1
V: TRBV11-3
size: few
D: -
CDR3: CASSLERAREQFF
DNA: TGTGCCAGCAGCTTAGAACGCGCAAGAGAGCAGTTCTTC

J: TRBJ2-1
V: TRBV14
size: -
D: TRBD1
CDR3: CASSRRQGGSYNEQFF
DNA: TGTGCCAGCAGCCGACGACAGGGGGGCTCCTACAATGAGCAGTTCTTC